This T cell receptor beta chain was recorded in a study of vaccination effects on CD4 cells after COVID-19. Some clones are missing from TCRdb's copy, which holds only in-frame ones; the method was immunoSEQ multiplex PCR. The table includes approximately 78,000 clones, around 81% detected once. Pools of viral peptides were used by the ViraFEST assay to expand antigen-specific CD4+ T cells ahead of sequencing. Between days 9 and 11 of culture, CD4+ T cells were separated out. It was two doses of either the BNT162b2 or mRNA-1273 vaccine that participants received. Note on this clone: What it binds is unknown.

Findings of the study overall: Researchers reported few convalescent patients and no early post-infection timepoints in the study. The vaccine-induced clones of healthy vaccinees included only 1 of 255 that cross-reacted with common cold coronaviruses.

CDR3 length equals 14 residues. V was cut by 4 bases and J by 1 base, with 10 bases left in between. CDR1 is SGHKS and CDR2 is YYEKEE in the germline V gene (reference sequence). This receptor was obtained from a human donor who received a COVID-19 vaccine. The source material was CD4+ T cells from PBMCs cultured with HCoV-229E spike peptides, sampled after COVID-19 vaccination. V and J are TRBV5-5 and TRBJ2-3; no reliable D call. The CDR3 protein is CASSPHIGTDTQYF. The CDR3 DNA follows: TGTGCCAGCAGCCCCCACATTGGCACAGATACGCAGTATTTT.